The sequence of this TCR beta chain was determined in a study of somatic mutations in cytotoxic T cells in rheumatoid arthritis. Study as a whole: In some cases, T-cell populations stained with V beta antibodies were flow-sorted at nearly 100% purity, and these included V beta1+ cells sequenced for TCRB.

The data were produced by immunoSEQ multiplex PCR, yet TCRdb's version contains in-frame clones alone and is incomplete. The table shows 15,000 to 20,000 clones, with about four fifths occurring only once. A word on this clone: Its antigen remains unidentified.

Study-level findings and limits: Some patients, about an eighth of the roughly 60, had a largest CD8+ clone that exceeded 20% of CD8+ cells.

Positive magnetic bead selection, which isolated the CD4+ and CD8+ cells, was followed by a flow cytometry check of purity. This sequence was found in a man between 18 and 35 years old with rheumatoid arthritis. The sequenced sample consisted of CD8+ T cells sorted from blood.

In DNA form, the CDR3 reads TGTGCCAGCAGCCGGGGGTTTGGCGGCAGGGAGAACACTGAAGCTTTCTTT. Its translation: CASSRGFGGRENTEAFF. This rearrangement joins TRBV7-8 to TRBJ1-1; D is possibly TRBD1 (5 bases). CDR1 is SGHVS, CDR2 FQNEAQ, per germline. This CDR3 has 17 amino acids. Trimming stripped 5 bases from V and 1 base from J, with 20 bases between.